This T cell receptor (beta chain) originates from a study of blood T cells in healthy people across ages. General study results and limits: Relative to aged donors, long-lived donors carried more naive CD4+ cells and displayed higher diversity. Diversity of TCR beta per million T cells declined in a roughly linear way with age. Naive T cell percentage strongly correlated with TCR beta diversity.

Next came a second PCR, run for roughly 7 to 12 cycles, which used a sample-barcoded 5' primer along with a J-beta primer mix. TCRdb passed the 5' RACE reads through MiXCR, listing each CDR3 protein once. The data contain approximately 600,000 distinct CDR3 sequences, 45% to 65% of them singletons. This CDR3 is built from 15 residues. The germline V and J ends were trimmed by 3 bases and 6 bases, with 15 bases remaining between them. This clonotype was picked up a small number of times. The antigen is not known. Isolation recovered at least 6.5 million PBMCs from every sample. Sequenced: blood. The chain has TRBV12-3 or TRBV12-4 and TRBJ2-4; D possibly corresponds to TRBD1 (5 bases). This TCR derives from a man aged 55 to 69 in good health. CDR3 protein: CASSFSGLETNIQYF. The CDR3 nucleotides read TGTGCCAGCAGTTTTTCAGGGCTAGAGACAAACATTCAGTACTTC.